The entry below describes one T cell receptor beta chain. The data were obtained in a study of cytomegalovirus exposure and HLA in healthy donors. PCR amplification relied on 60 Vbeta primers (plus 13 Jbeta primers). Here immunoSEQ multiplex PCR was the method, and the copy in TCRdb shows in-frame clones only, minus some. The sample has tens of thousands of clones, 78% seen once. This CDR3 contains 13 residues. Germline V gives CDR1 MDHEN, CDR2 SYDVKM. V lost 3 bases and J 2 bases, leaving 6 bases between the germline ends. Material: PBMCs. This sequence originates from a woman aged 40 to 55 in good health and CMV-seronegative. V and J are TRBV28 and TRBJ2-3; D call uncertain. For the CDR3, the DNA is TGTGCCAGCAGTTTTCAACTCACAGATACGCAGTATTTT. This sequence encodes CASSFQLTDTQYF. The full variable domain, completed using reference TRBV28 and TRBJ2-3, is DVKVTQSSRYLVKRTGEKVFLECVQDMDHENMFWYRQDPGLGLRLIYFSYDVKMKEKGDIPEGYSVSREKKERFSLILESASTNQTSMYLCASSFQLTDTQYFGPGTRLTVL.